These 13 T cell receptor beta chains originate from one sample sequenced in a study of blood T cell repertoires in COVID-19. Produced via immunoSEQ multiplex PCR; TCRdb's table is partial and in-frame only. Found here are roughly 130,000 clones, 70% to 85% of them singletons; the top ten hold 3%. Sequencing was done on a sample of peripheral blood. The receptor set was obtained from a woman older than 75 with acute or convalescent COVID-19.

The chain links TRBV3-1 (or the pseudogene TRBV3-2) to TRBJ1-1; a weak D match, TRBD1 (5 bases). V was trimmed by 4 bases and J by 0 bases, leaving 12 bases between them. Germline V lookup: CDR1 LGHDT, CDR2 YNNKEL (reference sequence). This CDR3 is 15 amino acids long. CDR3 sequence: CASSPPGGLNTEAFF. The DNA for the CDR3 is TGTGCCAGCAGCCCCCCTGGGGGGTTGAACACTGAAGCTTTCTTT.

The chain is built from TRBV7-3 and TRBJ2-1, with 11 bases identical to TRBD1. There are 15 residues in the CDR3. V lost 5 bases and J lost 7; bases outside the gene matches: 7. Germline V gene lookup returns CDR1 SGHTA and CDR2 FQGTGA. The CDR3 region is CASSRTGGVKNEQFF. The DNA of the CDR3 is TGTGCCAGCAGCCGGACAGGGGGCGTTAAAAATGAGCAGTTCTTC.

This clone was detected only a few times. V is TRBV4-2 and J is TRBJ1-4; D call uncertain. CDR1 LGHNA and CDR2 YNFKEQ come from the germline V gene. The CDR3 spans 15 residues. V was pared by 0 bases and J by 10 bases, with 15 bases between. This chain's CDR3 is CASSQDTPLSVKLFF. The CDR3, as DNA: TGTGCCAGCAGCCAAGATACCCCCTTATCGGTAAAACTGTTTTTT.

The genes are TRBV5-4 and TRBJ1-3; the D is unclear. The germline V and J ends were trimmed by 4 bases and 3 bases, with 8 bases remaining between them. The germline V gene has CDR1 SGHNT and CDR2 YYREEE (reference sequence). This CDR3 spans 13 amino acids. CDR3 region: CASSLRGGNTIYF. Written as DNA, the CDR3 is TGTGCCAGCAGCCTTCGGGGTGGAAACACCATATATTTT.

The chain carries TRBV5-6 and TRBJ1-5, with TRBD1 identical over 9 bases. Germline V gives CDR1 SGHDT, CDR2 YYEEEE. V lost 5 bases, J lost 3 bases, and 9 bases stayed unmatched. This CDR3 comprises 16 residues. CDR3 residues: CASSKTGTGSNQPQHF. The CDR3 nucleotides read TGTGCCAGCAGTAAGACCGGGACAGGGTCCAATCAGCCCCAGCATTTT.

The chain has TRBV6-5 and TRBJ2-3, with TRBD1 matching over 9 bases. The CDR3 is 15 residues long. In germline, CDR1 is MNHEY, CDR2 SVGAGI. J was trimmed by 7 bases and V by 6 bases; bases with no gene match: 11. As DNA, the CDR3 is TGTGCCAGCAGCCCGGGACAGGGCGGAAGGAATACGCAGTATTTT. This gives the protein CASSPGQGGRNTQYF.

This chain connects TRBV11-2 to TRBJ2-6; maybe TRBD1 (5 bases). The CDR3 totals 19 residues. Trimming took 0 bases from V and 1 from J, leaving 16 bases between them. CDR1 SGHAT and CDR2 FQNNGV come from the germline V gene. For the CDR3, the DNA is TGTGCCAGCAGCTTAGAGCTAATGGGGCCTGGATCTGGGGCCAACGTCCTGACTTTC. Its translation: CASSLELMGPGSGANVLTF.

In this sample, this clone turned up once. The chain employs TRBV4-2 and TRBJ1-1, with D possibly TRBD1 on 5 matching bases. From germline, CDR1 is LGHNA and CDR2 YNFKEQ. The CDR3 contains 14 residues. Trimming removed 1 base at V and 4 bases at J, with 10 bases between. The CDR3 region has the DNA TGTGCCAGCAGCCAAGGGGGCACCGGCACTGAAGCTTTCTTT. Residues: CASSQGGTGTEAFF.

The chain links TRBV11-1 to TRBJ2-7, with TRBD1 matching over 8 bases. In germline, CDR1 is SGHAT, CDR2 FQDESV (reference sequence). This CDR3 is 13 amino acids long. Trimming took 5 bases from V and 5 from J; bases not matched to a gene: 5. The CDR3 DNA is TGTGCCAGCAGCCCGACAGGGGTCAACGAGCAGTACTTC. Protein sequence: CASSPTGVNEQYF.

The rearrangement uses TRBV7-8 and TRBJ2-2; D unclear. Germline CDR1 SGHVS, CDR2 FQNEAQ. There are 16 residues in the CDR3. Deletions cut 5 bases from V and 0 bases from J, with 13 bases between. CDR3 sequence (DNA): TGTGCCAGCAGCCAACGTGTAGCCGCGAACACCGGGGAGCTGTTTTTT. Encoded protein: CASSQRVAANTGELFF.

The chain employs TRBV5-1 and TRBJ2-3, with TRBD1 matching 8 bases. V was pared by 3 bases and J by 4 bases, with 7 bases of the junction left unmatched. The CDR3 has 15 residues. Looked up from germline, CDR1 is SGHRS and CDR2 is YFSETQ. The CDR3 is CASSSGQGWADTQYF. The CDR3 nucleotides are TGCGCCAGCAGCTCAGGACAGGGTTGGGCAGATACGCAGTATTTT.

This clone was recorded only once. V gene TRBV6-5 combines with J gene TRBJ2-2; possibly TRBD1 for D (6 bases). Germline V lookup: CDR1 MNHEY, CDR2 SVGAGI. V lost 10 bases and J lost 8, with 23 bases in between. The CDR3 length is 15 residues. In DNA form, the CDR3 reads TGTGCCACCCTCCGTAAGGGAGCCAGGGGTGGGGAGCTGTTTTTT. It specifies CATLRKGARGGELFF.

CDR3 region: CASSLNQNEQFF. The CDR3 region has the DNA TGCGCCAGCAGTCTTAACCAGAATGAGCAGTTCTTC. The gene calls are TRBV10-1 and TRBJ2-1, with D uncertain. CDR3 size: 12 residues. V lost 5 bases to trimming and J lost 7 bases, with 9 bases between them. CDR1 is WNHNN and CDR2 is SYGVQD in the germline V gene (reference sequence).